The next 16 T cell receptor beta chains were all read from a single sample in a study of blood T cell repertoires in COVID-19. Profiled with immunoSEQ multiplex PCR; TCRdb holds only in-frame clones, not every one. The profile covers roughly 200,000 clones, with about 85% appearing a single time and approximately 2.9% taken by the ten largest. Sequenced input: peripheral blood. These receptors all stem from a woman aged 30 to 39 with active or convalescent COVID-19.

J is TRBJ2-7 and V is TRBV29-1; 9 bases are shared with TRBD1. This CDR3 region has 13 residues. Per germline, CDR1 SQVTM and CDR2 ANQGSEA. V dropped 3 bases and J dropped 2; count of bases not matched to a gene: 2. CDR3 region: CSVERQGAYEQYF. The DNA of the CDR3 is TGCAGCGTTGAGAGACAGGGGGCCTACGAGCAGTACTTC.

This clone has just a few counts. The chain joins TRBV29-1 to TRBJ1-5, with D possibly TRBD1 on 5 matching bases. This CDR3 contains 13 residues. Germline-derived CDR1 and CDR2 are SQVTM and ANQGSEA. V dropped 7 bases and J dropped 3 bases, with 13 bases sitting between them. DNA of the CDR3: TGCAGCGCCGTTGACAGCCTCAATCAGCCCCAGCATTTT. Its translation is CSAVDSLNQPQHF.

This CDR3 reads CASSSAKDREGNTIYF. In nucleotides, the CDR3 is TGTGCCAGCAGTTCCGCCAAGGACAGGGAAGGAAACACCATATATTTT. The genes are TRBV28 and TRBJ1-3, with 8 bases identical to TRBD1. The CDR3 length is 16 residues. Germline CDR1 and CDR2: MDHEN and SYDVKM. The junction had 9 bases not matched to a gene; V was cut back by 4 bases and J by 4 bases.

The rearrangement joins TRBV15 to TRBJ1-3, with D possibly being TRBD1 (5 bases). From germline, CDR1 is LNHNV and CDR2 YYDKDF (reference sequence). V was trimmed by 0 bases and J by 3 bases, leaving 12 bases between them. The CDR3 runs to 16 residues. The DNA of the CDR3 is TGTGCCACCAGCAGAGATCCGCAGGGTGGTGGAAACACCATATATTTT. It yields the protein CATSRDPQGGGNTIYF.

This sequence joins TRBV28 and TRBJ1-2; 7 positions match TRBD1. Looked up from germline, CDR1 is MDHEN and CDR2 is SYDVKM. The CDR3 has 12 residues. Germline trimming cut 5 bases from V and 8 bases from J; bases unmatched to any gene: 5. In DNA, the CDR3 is TGTGCCAGCAGTAGGGGGCAAAGGGGCTACACCTTC. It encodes CASSRGQRGYTF.

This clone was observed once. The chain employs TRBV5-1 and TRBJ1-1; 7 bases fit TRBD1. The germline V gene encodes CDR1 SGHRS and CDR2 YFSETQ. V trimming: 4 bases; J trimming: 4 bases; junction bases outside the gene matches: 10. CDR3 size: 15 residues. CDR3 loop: CASSPDREVGTEAFF. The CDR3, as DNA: TGCGCCAGCAGCCCTGACAGGGAGGTGGGCACTGAAGCTTTCTTT. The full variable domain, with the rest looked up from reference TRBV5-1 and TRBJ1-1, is KAGVTQTPRYLIKTRGQQVTLSCSPISGHRSVSWYQQTPGQGLQFLFEYFSETQRNKGNFPGRFSGRQFSNSRSEMNVSTLELGDSALYLCASSPDREVGTEAFFGQGTRLTVV.

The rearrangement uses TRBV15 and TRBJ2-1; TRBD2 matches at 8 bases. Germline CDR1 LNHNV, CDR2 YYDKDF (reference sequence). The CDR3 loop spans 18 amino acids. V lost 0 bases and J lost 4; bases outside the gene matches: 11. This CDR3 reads CATSRDQAGGFSYNEQFF. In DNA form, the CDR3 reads TGTGCCACCAGCAGAGATCAGGCGGGAGGTTTTTCATACAATGAGCAGTTCTTC.

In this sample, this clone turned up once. CDR3 region: CATSRDAGDSNQPQHF. The CDR3 DNA sequence: TGTGCCACCAGCAGAGATGCAGGGGATAGCAATCAGCCCCAGCATTTT. The gene calls are TRBV15 and TRBJ1-5; the D gene is possibly TRBD1 (6 bases). Germline lookup yields CDR1 LNHNV and CDR2 YYDKDF (reference sequence). This CDR3 spans 16 amino acids. The V gene lost 0 bases and the J gene lost 0 bases, with 9 bases spanning the gap. The full variable domain, its missing parts supplied by reference TRBV15 and TRBJ1-5, is DAMVIQNPRYQVTQFGKPVTLSCSQTLNHNVMYWYQQKSSQAPKLLFHYYDKDFNNEADTPDNFQSRRPNTSFCFLDIRSPGLGDTAMYLCATSRDAGDSNQPQHFGDGTRLSIL.

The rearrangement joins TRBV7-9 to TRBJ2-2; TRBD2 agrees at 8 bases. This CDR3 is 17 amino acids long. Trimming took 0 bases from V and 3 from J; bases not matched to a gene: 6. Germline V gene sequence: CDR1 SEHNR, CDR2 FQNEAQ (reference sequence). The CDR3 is CASSLASGSSYTGELFF. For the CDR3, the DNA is TGTGCCAGCAGCTTAGCGAGCGGGAGCTCGTACACCGGGGAGCTGTTTTTT.

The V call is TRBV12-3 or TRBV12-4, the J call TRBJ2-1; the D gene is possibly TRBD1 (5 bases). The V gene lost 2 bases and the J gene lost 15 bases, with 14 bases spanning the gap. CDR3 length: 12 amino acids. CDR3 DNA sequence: TGTGCCAGCAGTTTATTCAGGGCGATGCGGTTCTTC. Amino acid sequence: CASSLFRAMRFF.

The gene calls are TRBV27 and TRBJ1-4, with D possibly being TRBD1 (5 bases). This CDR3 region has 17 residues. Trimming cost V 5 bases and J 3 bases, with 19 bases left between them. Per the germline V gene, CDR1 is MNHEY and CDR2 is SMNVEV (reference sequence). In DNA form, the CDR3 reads TGTGCCAGCAGTAGGGACGGGGGTCGTATGGCTAATGAAAAACTGTTTTTT. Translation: CASSRDGGRMANEKLFF.

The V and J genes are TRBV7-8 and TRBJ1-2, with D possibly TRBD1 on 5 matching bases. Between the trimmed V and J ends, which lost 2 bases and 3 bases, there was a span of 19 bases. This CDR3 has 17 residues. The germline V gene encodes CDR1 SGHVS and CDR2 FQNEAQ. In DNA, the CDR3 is TGTGCCAGCAGCTTAACTTTCGGGGGAACTTATGACTATGGCTACACCTTC. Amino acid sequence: CASSLTFGGTYDYGYTF.

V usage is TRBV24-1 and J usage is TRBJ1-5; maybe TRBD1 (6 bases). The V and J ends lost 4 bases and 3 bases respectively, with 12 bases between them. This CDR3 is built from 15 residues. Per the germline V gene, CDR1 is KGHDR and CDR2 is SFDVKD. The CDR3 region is CATSDSGQPNQPQHF. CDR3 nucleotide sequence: TGTGCCACCAGTGACTCAGGACAGCCCAATCAGCCCCAGCATTTT.

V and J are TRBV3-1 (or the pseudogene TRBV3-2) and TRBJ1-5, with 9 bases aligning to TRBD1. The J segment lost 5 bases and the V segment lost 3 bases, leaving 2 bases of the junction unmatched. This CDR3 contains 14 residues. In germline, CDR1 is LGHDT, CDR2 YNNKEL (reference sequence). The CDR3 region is CASSHGQGYQPQHF. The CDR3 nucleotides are TGTGCCAGCAGCCACGGACAGGGGTATCAGCCCCAGCATTTT.

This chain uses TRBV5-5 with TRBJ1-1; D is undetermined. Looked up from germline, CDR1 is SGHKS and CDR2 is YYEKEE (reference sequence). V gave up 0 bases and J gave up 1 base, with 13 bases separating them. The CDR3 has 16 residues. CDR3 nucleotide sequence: TGTGCCAGCAGCTTGGATTTAGGTGAGGCGAACACTGAAGCTTTCTTT. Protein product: CASSLDLGEANTEAFF.

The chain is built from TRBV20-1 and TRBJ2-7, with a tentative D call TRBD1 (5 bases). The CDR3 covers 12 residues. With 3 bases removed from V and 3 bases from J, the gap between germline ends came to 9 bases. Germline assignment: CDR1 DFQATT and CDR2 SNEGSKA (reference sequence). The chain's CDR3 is CSASEDNYEQYF. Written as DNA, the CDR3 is TGCAGTGCTAGTGAGGACAACTACGAGCAGTACTTC.